One sample yielded the 9 T cell receptor beta chains listed below, sequenced in a study of shared clonotypes between healthy human individuals. The assay was immunoSEQ multiplex PCR, and TCRdb's table has in-frame clones only and misses some. The sample contains about 2.4 million clones, roughly 93% of which appear only once. The specimen was naive CD4+ T cells from PBMCs. Subset defined: CD45RA+ positively selected. The receptors come from a man aged 18 to 35 in good health. Some clones in this sample may be carry-over from other donors' samples.

In the case of this clone: Other DNA sequences from this sample encode an identical CDR3 as well. The gene calls are TRBV28 and TRBJ2-7, with 9 nucleotides matching TRBD2. Germline V gives CDR1 MDHEN, CDR2 SYDVKM. CDR3 length: 14 residues. Trimming cost V 6 bases and J 0 bases; bases outside gene matches: 3. The CDR3 reads CASRLGLASYEQYF. The CDR3 coding sequence is TGTGCCAGCAGGTTGGGACTAGCCTCCTACGAGCAGTACTTC.

The CDR3 reads CASSLGSRDNNSPLHF. DNA of the CDR3: TGTGCCAGCAGCTTGGGTTCTCGGGACAATAATTCACCCCTCCACTTT. V usage is TRBV11-2 and J usage is TRBJ1-6; D is perhaps TRBD1 (6 bases). V dropped 3 bases and J dropped 5 bases, with 14 bases sitting between them. The V gene's germline CDR1 is SGHAT and CDR2 FQNNGV. This CDR3 spans 16 amino acids.

The genes are TRBV4-1 and TRBJ2-7, with D unresolved. V dropped 1 base and J dropped 8 bases, with 12 bases sitting between them. The CDR3 totals 13 residues. Germline CDR1 and CDR2: MGHRA and YSYEKL. The CDR3: CASSQGTRIQQYF. The CDR3 DNA is TGCGCCAGCAGCCAAGGGACCAGGATACAGCAGTACTTC.

V gene TRBV28 combines with J gene TRBJ1-2; D is undetermined. Trimming stripped 3 bases from V and 4 bases from J, with 15 bases between. Germline loops: CDR1 MDHEN, CDR2 SYDVKM. This CDR3 has 15 amino acids. The CDR3 bases are TGTGCCAGCAGTTTGGCCGGACCCGCAATCTATGGCTACACCTTC. Translating it yields CASSLAGPAIYGYTF.

Details on this clone: Other DNA sequences within the sample encode an identical CDR3. The chain combines TRBV28 with TRBJ2-7; 8 nucleotides match TRBD2. The CDR3 totals 14 residues. The V and J ends lost 5 bases and 3 bases, in that order; junction bases with no gene match: 6. Germline loops: CDR1 MDHEN, CDR2 SYDVKM. In DNA, the CDR3 is TGTGCCAGCAGTCCCTCCGGGACTAGCTACGAGCAGTACTTC. Amino acid sequence: CASSPSGTSYEQYF.

V and J are TRBV2 and TRBJ1-1; 10 bases align to TRBD1. Looked up from germline, CDR1 is SNHLY and CDR2 is FYNNEI. With V trimmed by 6 bases and J by 4 bases, 2 bases remained unmatched. The CDR3 has 13 residues. The CDR3 sequence: CASRGDRGTEAFF. The CDR3 nucleotides are TGTGCCAGCAGGGGGGACAGGGGCACTGAAGCTTTCTTT. Drawing the rest from reference TRBV2 and TRBJ1-1, the complete variable domain is EPEVTQTPSHQVTQMGQEVILRCVPISNHLYFYWYRQILGQKVEFLVSFYNNEISEKSEIFDDQFSVERPDGSNFTLKIRSTKLEDSAMYFCASRGDRGTEAFFGQGTRLTVV.

With respect to this clone: A read error may account for a junction end that differs from germline. The V and J genes are TRBV11-2 and TRBJ2-7; D might be TRBD2 (5 bases). Looked up from germline, CDR1 is SGHAT and CDR2 is FQNNGV. The CDR3 sequence is 13 residues long. The CDR3 DNA sequence: TGTGTCAGCAGCTTAGAGGGCTACTACGAGCAGTACTTC. It yields the protein CVSSLEGYYEQYF. The variable domain in full, with the rest retrieved from reference TRBV11-2 and TRBJ2-7, is EAGVAQSPRYKIIEKRQSVAFWCNPISGHATLYWYQQILGQGPKLLIQFQNNGVVDDSQLPKDRFSAERLKGVDSTLKIQPAKLEDSAVYLCVSSLEGYYEQYFGPGTRLTVT.

This clone was counted between two and nine times. CDR3 residues: CAWTLDKNEQFF. CDR3 DNA: TGTGCCTGGACCCTAGACAAAAATGAGCAGTTCTTC. The chain carries TRBV30 and TRBJ2-1; D is ambiguous. V lost 4 bases and J 7 bases, leaving 11 bases between the germline ends. The CDR3 spans 12 residues. The germline V gene encodes CDR1 GTSNPN and CDR2 SVGIG (reference sequence).

J is TRBJ1-5 and V is TRBV5-1; possible D gene TRBD1, 6 bases. V shed 6 bases and J shed 2 bases, with 12 bases lying between them. This CDR3 contains 14 residues. CDR1 is SGHRS, CDR2 YFSETQ, per germline. Here the CDR3 reads CASKAGAGNQPQHF. The DNA of the CDR3 is TGCGCCAGCAAGGCAGGGGCGGGCAATCAGCCCCAGCATTTT.